Presented here are 18 T cell receptor beta chains from one specimen sequenced in a study of tumor-infiltrating lymphocytes in primary liver carcinoma. The template, approximately 500 ng total RNA, yielded TCR beta cDNA made with a constant-region primer. Libraries covering TCR beta were generated through three nested multiplex PCR rounds (using a slightly modified ARM-PCR). The first two PCR rounds, nine to ten cycles each, used TRBV1-TRBV30 forward primers and a C-beta reverse primer. TCRdb used MiXCR to reprocess the multiplex PCR reads, holding one entry per CDR3 protein. The sample holds fewer than 350,000 distinct CDR3 sequences, about 61% seen once. Researchers drew blood RNA from unsorted whole blood and extracted germline DNA as well. Sequenced sample: peripheral blood. The receptors were sampled from a man in his forties or fifties with primary liver carcinoma and hepatitis B virus infection.

The sample holds a few counts of this clonotype. Being one base from a much bigger clone, this may be a read error. The chain uses TRBV29-1 and TRBJ2-1; the D call may be TRBD1 or TRBD2 (5 bases each). The CDR3 is 13 amino acids. CDR1 and CDR2 (germline): SQVTM, ANQGSEA. CDR3 residues: CSVPGRYDNERFF. The CDR3 region has the DNA TGCAGCGTACCGGGACGCTATGACAATGAGCGGTTCTTC.

On this clonotype itself: No conserved phenylalanine or tryptophan ends this CDR3, so it is likely a read error. Because the CDR3's place on the DNA is in doubt, the DNA is left out and the CDR3 is given as listed by TCRdb. The chain carries TRBV29-1 and TRBJ2-7; no check of the table's D call, TRBD1, against the DNA was made. Germline V CDR1 and CDR2: SQVTM, ANQGSEA. The CDR3 length is 16 residues, termini included. The chain's CDR3 is CSVEEDAGTGTDERYY.

The chain carries TRBV6-2 or TRBV6-3 and TRBJ2-5; TRBD1 agrees at 10 bases. Trimming removed 4 bases from V and 5 bases from J; junction bases left unmatched: 7. This CDR3 is 15 amino acids long. The germline V gene has CDR1 MNHEY and CDR2 SVGEGT. CDR3 region: CASSLPDRGAETQYF. The CDR3 nucleotides read TGTGCCAGCAGTTTGCCGGACAGGGGGGCCGAGACCCAGTACTTC.

To note about this clonotype: This may come from a read error, since a much larger clone is one base off. This chain uses TRBV5-4 with TRBJ2-7; TRBD2 might be the D (5 bases). V dropped 1 base and J dropped 2 bases, with 16 bases sitting between them. Germline CDR1 is SGHNT and CDR2 is YYREEE (reference sequence). The CDR3 length is 16 residues. CDR3 amino acids: CASSLPGMDNTYEQYF. CDR3 bases: TGTGCCAGCAGCTTGCCCGGGATGGATAACACCTACGAGCAGTACTTC.

V is TRBV7-3 and J is TRBJ2-1; possibly TRBD2 for D (5 bases). The CDR3 has 14 residues. V lost 2 bases and J lost 9, with 14 bases in between. CDR1 SGHTA and CDR2 FQGTGA come from the germline V gene. The CDR3 reads CASSLGTRLGEQFF. The CDR3 DNA reads as TGTGCCAGCAGCTTAGGTACTAGACTGGGTGAGCAGTTCTTC.

This clonotype was seen a few times. The chain links TRBV5-1 to TRBJ2-7; D is undetermined. The V and J ends lost 0 bases and 3 bases respectively, with 7 bases between them. This CDR3 region has 13 residues. Germline-derived CDR1 and CDR2 are SGHRS and YFSETQ. CDR3 in DNA: TGCGCCAGCAGCTTGGAGGAGTTCTACGAGCAGTACTTC. This translates into CASSLEEFYEQYF.

The rearrangement links TRBV12-3 or TRBV12-4 to TRBJ1-5; tentatively, D is TRBD1 (5 bases). The V end lost 5 bases, the J end lost 7 bases, and 12 bases lay between the germline ends. The CDR3 is 13 amino acids. In DNA form, the CDR3 reads TGTGCCAGCAGTAGGGGCAAAGGCCAGCCCCAGCATTTT. As protein: CASSRGKGQPQHF.

The chain recombines TRBV5-1 with TRBJ1-5, with D possibly matching TRBD1 (5 bases). Germline V gene lookup returns CDR1 SGHRS and CDR2 YFSETQ. V dropped 0 bases and J dropped 1 base, with 8 bases sitting between them. This CDR3 region has 15 residues. The chain's CDR3 is CASSLAGQSNQPQHF. The CDR3 DNA reads as TGCGCCAGCAGCTTGGCAGGGCAAAGCAATCAGCCCCAGCATTTT.

The chain has TRBV6-1 and TRBJ2-1, with D unclear. The CDR3 length is 13 residues. Deletions cut 8 bases from V and 7 bases from J, with 15 bases between. Looked up from germline, CDR1 is MNHNS and CDR2 is SASEGT. The CDR3 here is CASRVGSRNEQFF. The CDR3 coding sequence is TGTGCCAGCCGGGTAGGGTCTAGAAATGAGCAGTTCTTC.

The chain recombines TRBV12-5 with TRBJ2-7, with 7 bases identical to TRBD1. There are 13 residues in the CDR3. J gave up 6 bases and V 9 bases, and 11 bases lay outside the gene matches. Germline values: CDR1 LGHNT, CDR2 FRNRAP. CDR3 bases: TGTGCTAGAGAGACAGGGTCTATTATCGAGCAGTACTTC. Residues: CARETGSIIEQYF.

To note about this clonotype: One end of the junction does not line up with germline, which may come from a read error. The rearrangement joins TRBV4-3 to TRBJ2-3; possible D gene TRBD2, 5 bases. The V gene's germline CDR1 is LGHNA and CDR2 YSLEER. The CDR3 is 16 residues long. The CDR3 region is CVSSRGYSEITDMQYF. The CDR3 region has the DNA TGCGTCAGCAGCCGAGGCTATAGCGAAATCACAGATATGCAGTATTTT.

J is TRBJ2-3 and V is TRBV11-2, with 7 positions matching TRBD2. V gave up 2 bases and J gave up 3 bases; unmatched junction bases: 11. The CDR3 totals 17 residues. CDR1 is SGHAT, CDR2 FQNNGV, per germline. The CDR3 loop is CASSLRTSDGRTDTQYF. For the CDR3, the DNA is TGTGCCAGCAGCTTACGGACCAGCGACGGGAGGACAGATACGCAGTATTTT.

To note about this clonotype: Compared with germline, one end of the junction differs, possibly owing to a read error. In DNA form, the CDR3 reads TGTACCAGCAGCCAAGAAGGGACCCAGTACTTC. It specifies CTSSQEGTQYF. The chain joins TRBV6-5 to TRBJ2-5; D gene ambiguous. CDR1 is MNHEY and CDR2 is SVGAGI in the germline V gene. The length of the CDR3 is 11 residues.

The chain recombines TRBV5-5 with TRBJ1-5; D is perhaps TRBD1 (6 bases). Per germline, CDR1 SGHKS and CDR2 YYEKEE (reference sequence). The CDR3 covers 16 residues. With 8 bases removed from V and 1 base from J, the gap between germline ends came to 19 bases. The CDR3 here is CARSVDSPGSNQPQHF. As DNA, the CDR3 is TGTGCCAGAAGTGTGGACAGCCCGGGAAGCAATCAGCCCCAGCATTTT.

Note on this clonotype: A much larger clone differs by one base, so this may be a read error. The chain employs TRBV14 and TRBJ2-7; 9 nucleotides agree with TRBD1. This CDR3 comprises 13 residues. Germline lookup yields CDR1 SGHDN and CDR2 FVKESK. Unmatched junction bases numbered 2, after V lost 6 bases and J lost 2 bases. The CDR3 here is CASRGTGPYEQYF. The CDR3 DNA is TGTGCCAGCAGGGGGACAGGGCCCTACGAGCAGTACTTC. The variable domain in full, with the rest retrieved from reference TRBV14 and TRBJ2-7, is EAGVTQFPSHSVIEKGQTVTLRCDPISGHDNLYWYRRVMGKEIKFLLHFVKESKQDESGMPNNRFLAERTGGTYSTLKVQPAELEDSGVYFCASRGTGPYEQYFGPGTRLTVT.

The V and J genes are TRBV6-1 and TRBJ2-3; the D is unclear. This CDR3 has 12 amino acids. V lost 5 bases and J 5 bases, leaving 8 bases between the germline ends. Germline assignment: CDR1 MNHNS and CDR2 SASEGT. The CDR3 reads CASSLNGDTQYF. CDR3 sequence (DNA): TGTGCCAGCAGTTTAAATGGAGATACGCAGTATTTT.

Note on this clonotype: An end of the junction differs from the germline gene, which may be a read error. This chain uses TRBV29-1 with TRBJ1-5, with a tentative D call TRBD1 (6 bases). The CDR3 consists of 13 residues. Germline V lookup: CDR1 SQVTM, CDR2 ANQGSEA. As DNA, the CDR3 is TGCAGCGTCCGACAGGATAGCAATCGGCCCCAGAATTTT. Translating gives CSVRQDSNRPQNF.

In this sample, this clonotype turned up a few times. The V gene is TRBV7-9, the J gene TRBJ1-1, with TRBD1 as a possible D gene (6 bases). Germline assignment: CDR1 SEHNR and CDR2 FQNEAQ (reference sequence). CDR3 length: 12 amino acids. Trimming removed 3 bases from V and 8 bases from J, with 10 bases in between. The CDR3 DNA reads TGTGCCAGCAGCTTTGGACAGTCGGAAGCTTTCTTT. Its translation is CASSFGQSEAFF.